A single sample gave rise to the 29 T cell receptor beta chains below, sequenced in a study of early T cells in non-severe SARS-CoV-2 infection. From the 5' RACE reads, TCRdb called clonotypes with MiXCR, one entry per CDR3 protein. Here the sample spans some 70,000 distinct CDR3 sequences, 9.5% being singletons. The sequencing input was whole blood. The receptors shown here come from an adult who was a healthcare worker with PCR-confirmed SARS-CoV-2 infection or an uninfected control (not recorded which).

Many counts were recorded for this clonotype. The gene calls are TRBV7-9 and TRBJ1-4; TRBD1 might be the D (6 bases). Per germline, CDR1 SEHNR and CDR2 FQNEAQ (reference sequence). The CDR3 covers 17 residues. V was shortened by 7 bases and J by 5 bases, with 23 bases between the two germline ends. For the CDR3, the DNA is TGTGCCAGCAACCCCCTAAGGACGGACAGAAAGAATGAAAAACTGTTTTTT. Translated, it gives CASNPLRTDRKNEKLFF. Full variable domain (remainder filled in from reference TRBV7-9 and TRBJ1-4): DTGVSQNPRHKITKRGQNVTFRCDPISEHNRLYWYRQTLGQGPEFLTYFQNEAQLEKSRLLSDRFSAERPKGSFSTLEIQRTEQGDSAMYLCASNPLRTDRKNEKLFFGSGTQLSVL.

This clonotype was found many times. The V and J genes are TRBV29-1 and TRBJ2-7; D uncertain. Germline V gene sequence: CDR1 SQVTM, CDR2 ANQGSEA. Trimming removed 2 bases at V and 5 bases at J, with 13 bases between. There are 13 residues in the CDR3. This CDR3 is CSVESIKNHEQYF. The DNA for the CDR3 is TGCAGCGTTGAATCGATCAAGAACCACGAGCAGTACTTC.

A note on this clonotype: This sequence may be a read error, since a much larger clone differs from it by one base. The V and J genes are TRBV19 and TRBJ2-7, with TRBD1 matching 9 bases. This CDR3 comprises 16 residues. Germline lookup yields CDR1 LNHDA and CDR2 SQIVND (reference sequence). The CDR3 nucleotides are TGTGTCAGTAGTGCAAGGGACAGGGTTTCCCCCTACGAGCAGTACTTC. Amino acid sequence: CVSSARDRVSPYEQYF.

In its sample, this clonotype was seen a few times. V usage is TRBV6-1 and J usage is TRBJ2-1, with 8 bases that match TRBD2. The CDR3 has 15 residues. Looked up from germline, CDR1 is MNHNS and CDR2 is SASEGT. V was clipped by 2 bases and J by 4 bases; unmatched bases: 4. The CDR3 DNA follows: TGTGCCAGCAGTGAAATTACTAGCGGATACAATGAGCAGTTCTTC. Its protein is CASSEITSGYNEQFF.

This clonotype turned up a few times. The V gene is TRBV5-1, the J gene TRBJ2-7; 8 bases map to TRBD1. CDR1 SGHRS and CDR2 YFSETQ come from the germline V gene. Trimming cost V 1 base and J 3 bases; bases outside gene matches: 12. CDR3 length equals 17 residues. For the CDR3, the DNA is TGCGCCAGCAGCTTGTGGTGGTTGACAGGGGTAGACTACGAGCAGTACTTC. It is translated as CASSLWWLTGVDYEQYF.

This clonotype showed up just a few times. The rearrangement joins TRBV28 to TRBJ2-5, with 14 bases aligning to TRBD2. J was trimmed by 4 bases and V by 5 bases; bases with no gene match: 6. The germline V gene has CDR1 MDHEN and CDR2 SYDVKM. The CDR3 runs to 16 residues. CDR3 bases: TGTGCCAGCAGTCCCCCGGGACTAGCGGGAGCAGAGACCCAGTACTTC. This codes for CASSPPGLAGAETQYF.

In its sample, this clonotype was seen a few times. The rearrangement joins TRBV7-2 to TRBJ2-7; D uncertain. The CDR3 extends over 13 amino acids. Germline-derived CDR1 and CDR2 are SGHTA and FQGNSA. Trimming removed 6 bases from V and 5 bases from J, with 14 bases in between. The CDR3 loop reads CASSPKNENEQYF. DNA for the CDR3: TGTGCCAGCAGTCCGAAAAACGAGAACGAGCAGTACTTC. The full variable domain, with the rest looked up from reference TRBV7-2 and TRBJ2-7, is GAGVSQSPSNKVTEKGKDVELRCDPISGHTALYWYRQSLGQGLEFLIYFQGNSAPDKSGLPSDRFSAERTGGSVSTLTIQRTQQEDSAVYLCASSPKNENEQYFGPGTRLTVT.

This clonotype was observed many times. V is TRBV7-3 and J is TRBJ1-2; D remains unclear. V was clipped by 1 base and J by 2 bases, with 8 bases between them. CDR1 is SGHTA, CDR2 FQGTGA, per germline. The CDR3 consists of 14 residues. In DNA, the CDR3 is TGTGCCAGCAGCTTAAACCCGGGCAACTATGGCTACACCTTC. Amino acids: CASSLNPGNYGYTF.

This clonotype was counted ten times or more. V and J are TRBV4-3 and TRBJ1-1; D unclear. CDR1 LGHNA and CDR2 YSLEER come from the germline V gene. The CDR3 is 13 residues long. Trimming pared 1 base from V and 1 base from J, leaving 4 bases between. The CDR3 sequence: CASSQGANTEAFF. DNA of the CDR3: TGCGCCAGCAGCCAAGGCGCGAACACTGAAGCTTTCTTT.

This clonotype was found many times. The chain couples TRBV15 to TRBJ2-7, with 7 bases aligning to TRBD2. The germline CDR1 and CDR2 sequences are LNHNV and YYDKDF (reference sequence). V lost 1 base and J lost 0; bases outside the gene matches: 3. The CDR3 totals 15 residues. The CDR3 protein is CATSRGLADSYEQYF. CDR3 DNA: TGTGCCACCAGCAGAGGACTAGCTGACTCCTACGAGCAGTACTTC.

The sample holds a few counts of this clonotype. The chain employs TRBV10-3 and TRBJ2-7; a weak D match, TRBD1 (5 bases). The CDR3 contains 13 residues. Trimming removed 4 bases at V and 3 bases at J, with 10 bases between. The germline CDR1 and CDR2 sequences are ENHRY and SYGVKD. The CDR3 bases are TGTGCCATCAGTGGGGGCAGGAGCTACGAGCAGTACTTC. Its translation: CAISGGRSYEQYF.

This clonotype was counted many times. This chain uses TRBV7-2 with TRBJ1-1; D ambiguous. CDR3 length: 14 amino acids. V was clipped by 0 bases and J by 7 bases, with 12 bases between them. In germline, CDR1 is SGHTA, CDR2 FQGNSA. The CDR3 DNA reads TGTGCCAGCAGCTTAGCTGGGCGGGTGTATGAAGCTTTCTTT. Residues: CASSLAGRVYEAFF.

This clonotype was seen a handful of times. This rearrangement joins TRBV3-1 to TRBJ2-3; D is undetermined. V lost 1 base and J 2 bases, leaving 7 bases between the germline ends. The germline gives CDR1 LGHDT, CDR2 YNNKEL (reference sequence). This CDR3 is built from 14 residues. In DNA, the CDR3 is TGTGCCAGCAGCCAAGCAGTCGCCACAGATACGCAGTATTTT. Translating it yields CASSQAVATDTQYF.

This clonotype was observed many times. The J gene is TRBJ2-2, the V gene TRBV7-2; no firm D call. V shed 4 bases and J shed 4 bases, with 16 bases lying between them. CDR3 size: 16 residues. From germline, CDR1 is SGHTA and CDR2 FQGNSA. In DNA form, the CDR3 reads TGTGCCAGCAGCTCCCGGCTACCCCAAAGCACCGGGGAGCTGTTTTTT. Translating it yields CASSSRLPQSTGELFF.

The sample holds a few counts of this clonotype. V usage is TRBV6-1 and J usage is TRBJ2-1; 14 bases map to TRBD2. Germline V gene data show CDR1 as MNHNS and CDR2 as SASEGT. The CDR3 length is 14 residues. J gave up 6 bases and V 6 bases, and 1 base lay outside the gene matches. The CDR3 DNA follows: TGTGCCAGCAGGACTAGCGGGGGGGCCAATGAGCAGTTCTTC. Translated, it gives CASRTSGGANEQFF.

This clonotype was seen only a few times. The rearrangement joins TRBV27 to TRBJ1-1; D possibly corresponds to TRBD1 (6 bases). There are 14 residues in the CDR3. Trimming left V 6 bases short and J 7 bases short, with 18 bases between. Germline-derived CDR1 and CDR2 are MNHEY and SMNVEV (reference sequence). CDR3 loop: CASSPVITGIEAFF. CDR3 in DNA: TGTGCCAGCAGCCCGGTCATTACAGGGATTGAAGCTTTCTTT.

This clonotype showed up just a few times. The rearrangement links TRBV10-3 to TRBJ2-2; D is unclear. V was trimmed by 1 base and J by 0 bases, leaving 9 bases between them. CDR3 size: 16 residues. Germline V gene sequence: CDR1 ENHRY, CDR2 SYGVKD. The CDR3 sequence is CAISEFDGANTGELFF. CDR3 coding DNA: TGTGCCATCAGTGAGTTCGACGGAGCGAACACCGGGGAGCTGTTTTTT.

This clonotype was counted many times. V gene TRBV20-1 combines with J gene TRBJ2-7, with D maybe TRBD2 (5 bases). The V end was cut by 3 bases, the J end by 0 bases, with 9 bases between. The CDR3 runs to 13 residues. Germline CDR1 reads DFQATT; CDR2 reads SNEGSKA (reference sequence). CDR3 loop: CSASTGNSYEQYF. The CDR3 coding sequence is TGCAGTGCTAGTACGGGGAACTCCTACGAGCAGTACTTC.

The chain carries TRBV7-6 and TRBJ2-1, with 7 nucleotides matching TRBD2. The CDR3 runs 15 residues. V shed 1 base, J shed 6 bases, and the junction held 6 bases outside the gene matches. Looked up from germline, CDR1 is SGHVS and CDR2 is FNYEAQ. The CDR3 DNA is TGTGCCAGCAGCTTAGGGTCGACTAGCCGCAATGAGCAGTTCTTC. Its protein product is CASSLGSTSRNEQFF.

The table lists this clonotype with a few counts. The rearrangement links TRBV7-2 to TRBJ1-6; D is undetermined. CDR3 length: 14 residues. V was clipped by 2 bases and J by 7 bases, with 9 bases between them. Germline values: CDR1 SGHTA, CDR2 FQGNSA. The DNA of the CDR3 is TGTGCCAGCAGCTTAAAGGTCCCCAATTCACCCCTCCACTTT. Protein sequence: CASSLKVPNSPLHF.

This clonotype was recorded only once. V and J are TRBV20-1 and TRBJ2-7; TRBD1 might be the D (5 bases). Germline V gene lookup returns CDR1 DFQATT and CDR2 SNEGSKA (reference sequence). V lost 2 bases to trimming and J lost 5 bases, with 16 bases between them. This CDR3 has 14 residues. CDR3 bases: TGCAGTGCTAGAAGTGGACACGGATTGAACGAGCAGTACTTC. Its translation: CSARSGHGLNEQYF.

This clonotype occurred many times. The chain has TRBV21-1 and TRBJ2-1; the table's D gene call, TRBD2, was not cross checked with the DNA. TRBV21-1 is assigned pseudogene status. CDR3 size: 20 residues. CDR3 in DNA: TGTGCCAGCAGCCCCCACTCTCCCTTGACCAGTTCGTTTACCTACAATGAGCAGTTCTTC. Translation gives CASSPHSPLTSSFTYNEQFF.

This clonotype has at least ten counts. The CDR3 nucleotides read TGTGCCAGCAGCCGGGACCTGAACACTGAAGCTTTCTTT. Protein sequence: CASSRDLNTEAFF. The J gene is TRBJ1-1, the V gene TRBV7-2; the D gene is possibly TRBD1 (5 bases). Germline assignment: CDR1 SGHTA and CDR2 FQGNSA. V lost 5 bases to trimming and J lost 0 bases, with 7 bases between them. This CDR3 region has 13 residues.

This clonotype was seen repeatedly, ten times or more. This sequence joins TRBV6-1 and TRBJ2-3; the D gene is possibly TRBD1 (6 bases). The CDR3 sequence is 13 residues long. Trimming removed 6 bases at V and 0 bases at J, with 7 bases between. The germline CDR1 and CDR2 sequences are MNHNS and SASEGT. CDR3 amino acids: CASRDRSTDTQYF. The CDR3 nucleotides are TGTGCCAGCAGAGACAGGAGCACAGATACGCAGTATTTT.

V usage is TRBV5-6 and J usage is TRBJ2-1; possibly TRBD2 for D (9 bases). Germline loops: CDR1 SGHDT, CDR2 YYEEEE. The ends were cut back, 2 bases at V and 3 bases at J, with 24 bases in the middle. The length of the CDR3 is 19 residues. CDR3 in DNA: TGTGCCAGCAGCTTCACAGGGGGAAGCGGGAGGAGGGTCTACAATGAGCAGTTCTTC. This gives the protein CASSFTGGSGRRVYNEQFF.

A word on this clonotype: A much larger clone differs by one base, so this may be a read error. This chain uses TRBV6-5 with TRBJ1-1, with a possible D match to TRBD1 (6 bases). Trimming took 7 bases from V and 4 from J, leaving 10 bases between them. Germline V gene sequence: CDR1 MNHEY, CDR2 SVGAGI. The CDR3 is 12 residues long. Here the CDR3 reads CASTDRFTEAFF. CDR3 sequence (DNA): TGTGCCAGCACCGACAGGTTCACTGAAGCTTTCTTT.

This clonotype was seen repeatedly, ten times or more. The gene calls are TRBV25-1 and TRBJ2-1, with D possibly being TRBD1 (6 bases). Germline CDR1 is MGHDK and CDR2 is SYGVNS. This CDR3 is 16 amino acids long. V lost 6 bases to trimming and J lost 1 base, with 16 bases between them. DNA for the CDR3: TGTGCCAGCAGGCAGTCAGGGGTGGGTTCCTACAATGAGCAGTTCTTC. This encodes CASRQSGVGSYNEQFF.

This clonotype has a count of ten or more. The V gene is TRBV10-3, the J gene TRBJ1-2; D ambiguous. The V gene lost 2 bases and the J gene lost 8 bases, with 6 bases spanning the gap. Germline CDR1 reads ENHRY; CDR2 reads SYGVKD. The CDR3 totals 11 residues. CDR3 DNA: TGTGCCATCAGTGAGCCAACGGGCTACACCTTC. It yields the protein CAISEPTGYTF.

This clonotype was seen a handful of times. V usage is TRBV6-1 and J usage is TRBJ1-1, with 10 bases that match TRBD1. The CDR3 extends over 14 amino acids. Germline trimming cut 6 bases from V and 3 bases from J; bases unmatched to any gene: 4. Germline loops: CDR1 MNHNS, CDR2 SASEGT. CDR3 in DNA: TGTGCCAGCAGCCCGACAGGGGGCTACACTGAAGCTTTCTTT. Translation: CASSPTGGYTEAFF.